The 27 T cell receptor beta chains in this list originate from one sample, sequenced in a study of human T cells and chemical hapten exposure. TCRdb reprocessed the RACE reads with MiXCR, giving one entry per CDR3 protein. Among about 180,000 distinct CDR3 sequences, 25% to 30% were seen once, and the ten largest hold about 2.7%. Time point here: pre-sensitization, week 0. Treatment denoted: therapeutic diphenylcyclopropenone sensitization with weekly scalp DPC. Sequenced here: whole blood, sampled in connection with sensitization to the hapten diphenylcyclopropenone (DPC). These receptors originate from a woman in her 30s with alopecia areata. Some clones in this sample may be carry-over from other donors' samples.

CDR3 nucleotide sequence: TGTGCCAGTAGTATTTTTCAGGGTGAAAAACTGTTTTTT. Translated, it gives CASSIFQGEKLFF. V is TRBV19 and J is TRBJ1-4; TRBD1 might be the D (5 bases). The length of the CDR3 is 13 residues. Germline lookup yields CDR1 LNHDA and CDR2 SQIVND (reference sequence). With 3 bases removed from V and 7 bases from J, the gap between germline ends came to 9 bases.

This clonotype was picked up a small number of times. This chain links TRBV3-1 with TRBJ1-2; 8 bases are shared with TRBD1. Germline V gives CDR1 LGHDT, CDR2 YNNKEL (reference sequence). The CDR3 length is 14 residues. V was clipped by 1 base and J by 4 bases; unmatched bases: 2. Here the CDR3 reads CASSQADRGYGYTF. As DNA, the CDR3 is TGTGCCAGCAGCCAAGCCGACAGGGGCTATGGCTACACCTTC. Full variable domain (remainder filled in from reference TRBV3-1 and TRBJ1-2): DTAVSQTPKYLVTQMGNDKSIKCEQNLGHDTMYWYKQDSKKFLKIMFSYNNKELIINETVPNRFSPKSPDKAHLNLHINSLELGDSAVYFCASSQADRGYGYTFGSGTRLTVV.

The chain's CDR3 is CASSLVPQGTTGELFF. The DNA of the CDR3 is TGTGCCAGCAGTTTAGTCCCACAGGGGACAACCGGGGAGCTGTTTTTT. The chain uses TRBV28 and TRBJ2-2; 7 bases match TRBD1. V trimming: 2 bases; J trimming: 5 bases; junction bases outside the gene matches: 8. The CDR3 is 16 amino acids. Germline assignment: CDR1 MDHEN and CDR2 SYDVKM.

The chain links TRBV11-2 to TRBJ1-1, with D perhaps TRBD1 (6 bases). Trimming pared 3 bases from V and 8 bases from J, leaving 13 bases between. Germline V gene lookup returns CDR1 SGHAT and CDR2 FQNNGV. This CDR3 contains 13 residues. DNA for the CDR3: TGTGCCAGCAGCTTGTCAACCGGGACAGAAGCTTTCTTT. As protein: CASSLSTGTEAFF.

The chain recombines TRBV29-1 with TRBJ2-7; TRBD2 agrees at 9 bases. Germline lookup yields CDR1 SQVTM and CDR2 ANQGSEA. Trimming removed 4 bases from V and 9 bases from J; junction bases left unmatched: 13. The CDR3 runs 14 residues. The CDR3 region has the DNA TGCAGCGTTGGCATATTAGCGGGAGATGGGGGGCAGTACTTC. Amino acids: CSVGILAGDGGQYF.

The chain has TRBV7-3 and TRBJ2-2; TRBD1 matches at 7 bases. Germline-derived CDR1 and CDR2 are SGHTA and FQGTGA. Trimming at V came to 5 bases and at J to 4 bases, leaving 10 bases not matched to a gene. This CDR3 contains 16 residues. Here the CDR3 DNA reads TGTGCCAGCAGCACAGGGGCAGGGGCGTCCACCGGGGAGCTGTTTTTT. Translation gives CASSTGAGASTGELFF. The complete variable domain, with remaining parts taken from reference TRBV7-3 and TRBJ2-2, reads GAGVSQTPSNKVTEKGKYVELRCDPISGHTALYWYRQSLGQGPEFLIYFQGTGAADDSGLPNDRFFAVRPEGSVSTLKIQRTERGDSAVYLCASSTGAGASTGELFFGEGSRLTVL.

This clonotype was observed a handful of times. V and J are TRBV28 and TRBJ1-1, with D possibly TRBD1 on 5 matching bases. Germline assignment: CDR1 MDHEN and CDR2 SYDVKM. CDR3 length equals 15 residues. V lost 4 bases to trimming and J lost 1 base, with 13 bases between them. This chain's CDR3 is CASSSGDRKNTEAFF. The CDR3 nucleotides read TGTGCCAGCAGTTCCGGCGACAGAAAGAACACTGAAGCTTTCTTT.

This clonotype was counted a few times. J is TRBJ2-7 and V is TRBV4-1; the match to TRBD2 covers 7 bases. Germline trimming cut 0 bases from V and 2 bases from J; bases unmatched to any gene: 4. The CDR3 is made up of 15 amino acids. Germline CDR1 and CDR2: MGHRA and YSYEKL. This CDR3 reads CASSQDYGLAYEQYF. The CDR3 DNA reads TGCGCCAGCAGCCAAGATTATGGACTAGCCTACGAGCAGTACTTC.

This rearrangement joins TRBV5-1 to TRBJ2-2; 11 nucleotides line up with TRBD2. This CDR3 is built from 15 residues. The V gene's germline CDR1 is SGHRS and CDR2 YFSETQ. The J segment lost 6 bases and the V segment lost 4 bases, leaving 5 bases of the junction unmatched. The CDR3 spells CASSGLAGGSGELFF. The CDR3 DNA sequence: TGCGCCAGCAGCGGGCTAGCGGGAGGTTCCGGGGAGCTGTTTTTT.

The gene calls are TRBV20-1 and TRBJ2-5, with D perhaps TRBD2 (5 bases). Germline V gene lookup returns CDR1 DFQATT and CDR2 SNEGSKA (reference sequence). V was trimmed by 6 bases and J by 4 bases, leaving 12 bases between them. The CDR3 is made up of 12 amino acids. The chain's CDR3 is CSATRGGETQYF. DNA of the CDR3: TGCAGTGCAACCCGCGGAGGAGAGACCCAGTACTTC.

The chain employs TRBV6-5 and TRBJ1-4, with D perhaps TRBD1 (6 bases). The CDR3 is made up of 15 amino acids. V was cut by 0 bases and J by 4 bases, with 9 bases left in between. Germline CDR1 and CDR2: MNHEY and SVGAGI. The DNA for the CDR3 is TGTGCCAGCAGTTACTCCGGGACACTTAATGAAAAACTGTTTTTT. Its protein product is CASSYSGTLNEKLFF.

This clonotype has just one count. This chain connects TRBV4-3 to TRBJ2-6; no definite D call. V dropped 0 bases and J dropped 2 bases, with 5 bases sitting between them. This CDR3 is built from 15 residues. Germline V gives CDR1 LGHNA, CDR2 YSLEER. The CDR3 region is CASSQEVAGANVLTF. CDR3 nucleotide sequence: TGCGCCAGCAGCCAAGAGGTAGCTGGGGCCAACGTCCTGACTTTC.

This clonotype has just a few counts. This chain uses TRBV28 with TRBJ1-3; TRBD1 matches 7 bases. The CDR3 is 15 amino acids. J lost 4 bases, V lost 0 bases, and 3 bases had no gene match. The germline gives CDR1 MDHEN, CDR2 SYDVKM. The CDR3 sequence is CASSLWGQLGNTIYF. The CDR3 DNA follows: TGTGCCAGCAGTTTATGGGGACAGTTAGGAAACACCATATATTTT.

The chain recombines TRBV6-2 or TRBV6-3 with TRBJ1-5; 7 bases map to TRBD1. Unmatched junction bases numbered 4, after V lost 5 bases and J lost 6 bases. CDR1 and CDR2 (germline): MNHEY, SVGEGT. The CDR3 has 13 amino acids. The DNA for the CDR3 is TGTGCCAGCAGTCGACAGGGCTCTCAGCCCCAGCATTTT. Translating gives CASSRQGSQPQHF.

This chain joins TRBV12-3 or TRBV12-4 and TRBJ2-1, with D perhaps TRBD2 (5 bases). Trimming took off 2 bases at V and 5 bases at J, with 7 bases between the two ends. The length of the CDR3 is 13 residues. The CDR3 region is CASSLSGNNEQFF. The CDR3 region has the DNA TGTGCCAGCAGTTTATCGGGAAACAATGAGCAGTTCTTC.

The rearrangement uses TRBV29-1 and TRBJ2-3, with D hard to call. The CDR3 is 12 residues long. The V gene lost 6 bases and the J gene lost 4 bases, with 11 bases spanning the gap. From germline, CDR1 is SQVTM and CDR2 ANQGSEA. Written as DNA, the CDR3 is TGCAGCGTCTGGGGTCTTCCAGATACGCAGTATTTT. This encodes CSVWGLPDTQYF.

This chain joins TRBV2 and TRBJ2-6; D is possibly TRBD2 (5 bases). Germline V gene lookup returns CDR1 SNHLY and CDR2 FYNNEI. The CDR3 sequence is 15 residues long. V was cut by 3 bases and J by 4 bases, with 10 bases left in between. The CDR3 nucleotides read TGTGCCAGCAGTGATGGGCGGGTGGGGGCCAACGTCCTGACTTTC. Its translation is CASSDGRVGANVLTF.

The chain uses TRBV5-1 and TRBJ2-1; TRBD2 matches 8 bases. The CDR3 runs to 13 residues. J gave up 6 bases and V 6 bases, and 5 bases lay outside the gene matches. The germline gives CDR1 SGHRS, CDR2 YFSETQ. The CDR3 region has the DNA TGCGCCAGCATGAACGGGAGGGCCAATGAGCAGTTCTTC. This gives the protein CASMNGRANEQFF.

In its sample, this clonotype was seen a few times. The genes are TRBV20-1 and TRBJ2-1; unclear D gene. The CDR3 loop spans 15 amino acids. The V gene's germline CDR1 is DFQATT and CDR2 SNEGSKA (reference sequence). Between the trimmed V and J ends, which lost 3 bases and 0 bases, there was a span of 12 bases. The CDR3 region is CSASGATLSYNEQFF. CDR3 sequence (DNA): TGCAGTGCTAGCGGCGCGACCCTCTCCTACAATGAGCAGTTCTTC.

This chain joins TRBV28 and TRBJ1-5; 10 bases fit TRBD1. V shed 4 bases, J shed 2 bases, and the junction held 5 bases outside the gene matches. CDR1 and CDR2 (germline): MDHEN, SYDVKM. The CDR3 spans 16 residues. CDR3 in amino acids: CASSSPTGGGNQPQHF. The CDR3 nucleotides read TGTGCCAGCAGTTCCCCGACAGGGGGCGGCAATCAGCCCCAGCATTTT.

This clonotype occurred a few times. The chain is built from TRBV19 and TRBJ2-7, with 8 bases matching TRBD2. Germline CDR1 LNHDA, CDR2 SQIVND (reference sequence). J lost 0 bases, V lost 5 bases, and 3 bases had no gene match. CDR3 length equals 14 residues. CDR3 nucleotides: TGTGCCAGTAGTCACGGGAGGGCCTCCTACGAGCAGTACTTC. The encoded protein is CASSHGRASYEQYF.

The chain uses TRBV7-2 and TRBJ2-7; 7 bases map to TRBD1. Germline V gene sequence: CDR1 SGHTA, CDR2 FQGNSA. The CDR3 runs to 14 residues. The V and J ends lost 5 bases and 3 bases, in that order; junction bases with no gene match: 7. DNA for the CDR3: TGTGCCAGCAGCCCGCGGACAGGTAACTACGAGCAGTACTTC. As protein: CASSPRTGNYEQYF.

V usage is TRBV29-1 and J usage is TRBJ1-1; D possibly corresponds to TRBD1 (6 bases). CDR1 is SQVTM and CDR2 is ANQGSEA in the germline V gene. The V and J ends lost 4 bases and 1 base respectively, with 10 bases between them. The CDR3 extends over 13 amino acids. The CDR3 loop is CSVARDTNTEAFF. The CDR3 region has the DNA TGCAGCGTTGCCCGGGACACGAACACTGAAGCTTTCTTT.

This clonotype was counted between two and nine times. The chain combines TRBV6-2 or TRBV6-3 with TRBJ2-7, with 9 bases identical to TRBD2. The ends lost 5 bases at V and 2 bases at J; junction bases unmatched: 1. Germline CDR1 MNHEY, CDR2 SVGEGT. The CDR3 is made up of 13 amino acids. CDR3 protein: CASSRLAAYEQYF. The CDR3 nucleotides read TGTGCCAGCAGTCGACTAGCGGCCTACGAGCAGTACTTC.

This clonotype was counted ten times or more. The chain links TRBV9 to TRBJ2-6; the D gene is possibly TRBD1 (6 bases). Trimming pared 1 base from V and 0 bases from J, leaving 8 bases between. Germline CDR1 and CDR2: SGDLS and YYNGEE. This CDR3 spans 16 amino acids. The CDR3 protein is CASSVTQGSGANVLTF. CDR3 DNA sequence: TGTGCCAGCAGCGTAACACAGGGCTCTGGGGCCAACGTCCTGACTTTC.

This clonotype was counted a few times. The rearrangement links TRBV11-2 to TRBJ2-3; D might be TRBD1 (6 bases). Per germline, CDR1 SGHAT and CDR2 FQNNGV. Trimming left V 5 bases short and J 0 bases short, with 15 bases between. This CDR3 has 16 amino acids. The CDR3 reads CASSPLGATSTDTQYF. The CDR3 nucleotides read TGTGCCAGCAGCCCCCTGGGGGCCACTAGCACAGATACGCAGTATTTT.

J is TRBJ1-5 and V is TRBV7-2; D is uncertain. The germline CDR1 and CDR2 sequences are SGHTA and FQGNSA. The germline V and J ends were trimmed by 2 bases and 0 bases, with 20 bases remaining between them. The CDR3 sequence is 19 residues long. The CDR3 DNA sequence: TGTGCCAGCAGCTTAAAATGTTTTCGGGGATTTAATAGCAATCAGCCCCAGCATTTT. Protein sequence: CASSLKCFRGFNSNQPQHF.